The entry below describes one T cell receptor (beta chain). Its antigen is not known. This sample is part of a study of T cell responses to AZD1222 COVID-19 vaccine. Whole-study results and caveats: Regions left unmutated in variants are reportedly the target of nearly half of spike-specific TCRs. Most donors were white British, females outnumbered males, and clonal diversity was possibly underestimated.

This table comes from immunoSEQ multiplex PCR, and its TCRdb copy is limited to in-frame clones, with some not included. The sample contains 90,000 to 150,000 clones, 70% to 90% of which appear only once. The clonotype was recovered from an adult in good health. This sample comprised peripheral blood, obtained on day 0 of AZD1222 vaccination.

The CDR3 here is CASRRSSGGDYEQYF. CDR3 nucleotide sequence: TGTGCCAGCAGACGCTCTAGCGGGGGAGACTACGAGCAGTACTTC. J is TRBJ2-7 and V is TRBV2; 10 bases map to TRBD2. CDR3 length equals 15 residues. Trimming at V came to 6 bases and at J to 3 bases, leaving 8 bases not matched to a gene. The germline CDR1 and CDR2 sequences are SNHLY and FYNNEI.